The 22 T cell receptor beta chains below come from one sample, sequenced in a study of cytomegalovirus exposure and HLA in healthy donors. Primers included in the PCR were 60 Vbeta and 13 Jbeta primers. The method was immunoSEQ multiplex PCR; TCRdb's version includes in-frame clones alone and lacks a portion of them. The repertoire holds about 170,000 clones, less than 85% seen once, with about 1.5% in the top ten. Sequenced sample: PBMCs. These receptors originate from a male donor in good health and CMV-seronegative.

The V and J genes are TRBV6-5 and TRBJ1-6, with D possibly being TRBD1 (6 bases). Germline V gene data show CDR1 as MNHEY and CDR2 as SVGAGI. This CDR3 is 14 amino acids long. The V end was cut by 8 bases, the J end by 5 bases, with 13 bases between. CDR3 protein: CASGGGPDNSPLHF. Written as DNA, the CDR3 is TGTGCCAGCGGGGGGGGGCCGGATAATTCACCCCTCCACTTT.

This chain uses TRBV6-5 with TRBJ1-2; maybe TRBD1 (5 bases). CDR1 MNHEY and CDR2 SVGAGI come from the germline V gene. This CDR3 is built from 15 residues. Trimming pared 4 bases from V and 4 bases from J, leaving 16 bases between. The CDR3 DNA reads TGTGCCAGCAGTTCTCGACAGAAGTTCATCTATGGCTACACCTTC. This translates into CASSSRQKFIYGYTF.

The chain carries TRBV7-8 and TRBJ1-1; 7 bases agree with TRBD1. The CDR3 is 13 amino acids. Germline V gives CDR1 SGHVS, CDR2 FQNEAQ. The trim removed 1 base at V and 10 bases at J, leaving 6 bases unmatched. The chain's CDR3 is CASSLEVRGAAFF. The CDR3 bases are TGTGCCAGCAGCTTAGAAGTCAGGGGGGCAGCTTTCTTT.

The gene calls are TRBV10-3 and TRBJ2-2, with TRBD2 matching 12 bases. Germline trimming cut 6 bases from V and 4 bases from J; bases unmatched to any gene: 9. The length of the CDR3 is 17 residues. Looked up from germline, CDR1 is ENHRY and CDR2 is SYGVKD. Here the CDR3 DNA reads TGTGCCATCAGCGGACTAGCGGGATTTTTTAGCACCGGGGAGCTGTTTTTT. Its translation: CAISGLAGFFSTGELFF.

V usage is TRBV20-1 and J usage is TRBJ2-1; D gene uncertain. The CDR3 runs to 10 residues. Trimming pared 3 bases from V and 8 bases from J, leaving 5 bases between. Germline V gives CDR1 DFQATT, CDR2 SNEGSKA (reference sequence). The CDR3 region has the DNA TGCAGTGCTAGCCTCCATGAGCAGTTCTTC. It specifies CSASLHEQFF.

This sequence joins TRBV5-6 and TRBJ1-3; perhaps TRBD1 as D (5 bases). The V end lost 2 bases, the J end lost 2 bases, and 11 bases lay between the germline ends. The CDR3 has 15 amino acids. Germline CDR1 and CDR2: SGHDT and YYEEEE. This CDR3 reads CASSLIQDTGNTIYF. CDR3 nucleotide sequence: TGTGCCAGCAGCTTAATCCAGGACACTGGAAACACCATATATTTT.

V is TRBV7-3 and J is TRBJ2-1; 10 nucleotides line up with TRBD1. The J segment lost 2 bases and the V segment lost 1 base, leaving 2 bases of the junction unmatched. This CDR3 has 16 residues. Germline CDR1 is SGHTA and CDR2 is FQGTGA. CDR3 region: CASSLRDRGTYNEQFF. CDR3 nucleotides: TGTGCCAGCAGCTTAAGGGACAGGGGAACCTACAATGAGCAGTTCTTC.

This chain links TRBV7-8 with TRBJ2-7; D is uncertain. Trimming stripped 2 bases from V and 4 bases from J, with 6 bases between. Germline assignment: CDR1 SGHVS and CDR2 FQNEAQ. The CDR3 extends over 12 amino acids. The CDR3, as DNA: TGTGCCAGCAGCTTACGAGCATACGAGCAGTACTTC. It yields the protein CASSLRAYEQYF.

The gene calls are TRBV2 and TRBJ2-7; TRBD2 aligns across 7 bases. The V and J ends lost 8 bases and 6 bases, in that order; junction bases with no gene match: 4. Looked up from germline, CDR1 is SNHLY and CDR2 is FYNNEI. CDR3 length equals 11 residues. For the CDR3, the DNA is TGTGCCAGCTCCTGGGGGGGCGAGCAGTACTTC. It is translated as CASSWGGEQYF.

The J gene is TRBJ1-5, the V gene TRBV27, with a possible D match to TRBD1 (5 bases). CDR3 size: 14 residues. V lost 2 bases and J 6 bases, leaving 11 bases between the germline ends. Germline V gene data show CDR1 as MNHEY and CDR2 as SMNVEV (reference sequence). The CDR3 DNA follows: TGTGCCAGCAGTTTACTGGGGGAGGGTCAGCCCCAGCATTTT. Amino acids: CASSLLGEGQPQHF.

This clone occurred a few times. The chain has TRBV19 and TRBJ2-7; no clear D gene. With 0 bases removed from V and 0 bases from J, the gap between germline ends came to 6 bases. Germline V lookup: CDR1 LNHDA, CDR2 SQIVND (reference sequence). The CDR3 has 14 residues. The DNA for the CDR3 is TGTGCCAGTAGTATAGAGCTAGTCTCCTACGAGCAGTACTTC. Its translation is CASSIELVSYEQYF.

This rearrangement joins TRBV7-7 to TRBJ2-3; TRBD1 is a possible D gene (5 bases). CDR1 and CDR2 (germline): SSHAT, FNYEAQ (reference sequence). Trimming cost V 1 base and J 2 bases, with 19 bases left between them. This CDR3 contains 18 residues. The CDR3 region has the DNA TGTGCCAGCAGCTTAGGGATTGTGCAGGGCCCCACCACAGATACGCAGTATTTT. It encodes CASSLGIVQGPTTDTQYF.

The chain carries TRBV18 and TRBJ1-1, with D perhaps TRBD1 (6 bases). Germline assignment: CDR1 KGHSH and CDR2 LQKENI. The V gene lost 0 bases and the J gene lost 8 bases, with 16 bases spanning the gap. CDR3 size: 15 residues. CDR3 nucleotide sequence: TGTGCCAGCTCACCACCTATGAACACGGACAGCGAAGCTTTCTTT. Translating it yields CASSPPMNTDSEAFF.

This chain links TRBV15 with TRBJ2-7; 9 nucleotides align to TRBD2. The CDR3 sequence is 14 residues long. Germline values: CDR1 LNHNV, CDR2 YYDKDF (reference sequence). The trim removed 8 bases at V and 6 bases at J, leaving 11 bases unmatched. For the CDR3, the DNA is TGTGCCACCCAGAGGAGCGGGAGGTCTGCCGAGCAGTACTTC. This gives the protein CATQRSGRSAEQYF.

The gene calls are TRBV4-3 and TRBJ2-1; perhaps TRBD2 as D (5 bases). Trimming cost V 4 bases and J 3 bases, with 22 bases left between them. This CDR3 is built from 18 residues. Per germline, CDR1 LGHNA and CDR2 YSLEER. Here the CDR3 reads CASSPRLALGNIYNEQFF. CDR3 DNA: TGCGCCAGCAGCCCCCGGCTAGCACTCGGTAATATCTACAATGAGCAGTTCTTC.

The V gene is TRBV9, the J gene TRBJ2-1; the match to TRBD2 covers 7 bases. The CDR3 loop spans 16 amino acids. The V segment lost 0 bases and the J segment 9 bases; nucleotides outside the gene matches: 12. Germline assignment: CDR1 SGDLS and CDR2 YYNGEE. In nucleotides, the CDR3 is TGTGCCAGCAGCGTAGGAGCGGGAAACTCGGCGGGTGAGCAGTTCTTC. It translates to CASSVGAGNSAGEQFF.

The gene calls are TRBV4-3 and TRBJ2-1; D is unresolved. The CDR3 loop spans 20 amino acids. V was clipped by 1 base and J by 0 bases, with 22 bases between them. Germline values: CDR1 LGHNA, CDR2 YSLEER. DNA of the CDR3: TGCGCCAGCAGCCAAGCTAGTCACTCCGTAATCGCGGCCTCCTACAATGAGCAGTTCTTC. This encodes CASSQASHSVIAASYNEQFF.

This chain connects TRBV15 to TRBJ2-3; D is unclear. The germline V and J ends were trimmed by 2 bases and 0 bases, with 9 bases remaining between them. Germline values: CDR1 LNHNV, CDR2 YYDKDF (reference sequence). CDR3 size: 15 residues. The CDR3 reads CATSRPRASTDTQYF. Here the CDR3 DNA reads TGTGCCACCAGCAGACCCCGAGCTAGCACAGATACGCAGTATTTT.

The chain has TRBV27 and TRBJ1-2; 7 bases map to TRBD1. J lost 0 bases, V lost 6 bases, and 7 bases had no gene match. CDR3 length equals 15 residues. Germline values: CDR1 MNHEY, CDR2 SMNVEV (reference sequence). The DNA of the CDR3 is TGTGCCAGCAGCCAGGTCGGGACAGCTAACTATGGCTACACCTTC. As protein: CASSQVGTANYGYTF.

V usage is TRBV2 and J usage is TRBJ2-7; maybe TRBD1 (6 bases). Per the germline V gene, CDR1 is SNHLY and CDR2 is FYNNEI. CDR3 size: 18 residues. Trimming removed 0 bases at V and 0 bases at J, with 18 bases between. CDR3 amino acids: CASSEAPQGSKTSYEQYF. The CDR3 nucleotides are TGTGCCAGCAGTGAAGCGCCACAGGGATCCAAAACCTCCTACGAGCAGTACTTC.

V is TRBV5-4 and J is TRBJ2-3; 11 nucleotides agree with TRBD2. After removal of 3 bases from V and 4 bases from J, the junction contained 4 bases not matched to a gene. Per germline, CDR1 SGHNT and CDR2 YYREEE (reference sequence). This CDR3 comprises 15 residues. The CDR3 here is CASSSLAGVSDTQYF. The CDR3 nucleotides are TGTGCCAGCAGCTCACTAGCGGGAGTATCAGATACGCAGTATTTT.

This clone showed up just a few times. This chain links TRBV30 with TRBJ2-4; tentative D call: TRBD1 (5 bases). The CDR3 sequence is 13 residues long. The V gene's germline CDR1 is GTSNPN and CDR2 SVGIG (reference sequence). The V and J ends lost 0 bases and 10 bases respectively, with 13 bases between them. The CDR3 is CAWSVYGTGIQYF. CDR3 nucleotides: TGTGCCTGGAGTGTATACGGTACAGGAATTCAGTACTTC.